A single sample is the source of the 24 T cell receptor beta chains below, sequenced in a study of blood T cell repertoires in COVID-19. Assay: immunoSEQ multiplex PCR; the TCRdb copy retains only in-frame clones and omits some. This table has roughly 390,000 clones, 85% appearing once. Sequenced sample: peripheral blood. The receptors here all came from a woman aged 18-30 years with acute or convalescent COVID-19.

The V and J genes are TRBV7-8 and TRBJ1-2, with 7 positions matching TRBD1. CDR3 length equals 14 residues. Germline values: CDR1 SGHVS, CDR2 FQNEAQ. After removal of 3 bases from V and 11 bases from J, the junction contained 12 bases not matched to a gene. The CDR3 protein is CASSFGQAWGDYTF. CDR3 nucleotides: TGTGCCAGCAGCTTTGGACAGGCCTGGGGAGATTACACCTTC.

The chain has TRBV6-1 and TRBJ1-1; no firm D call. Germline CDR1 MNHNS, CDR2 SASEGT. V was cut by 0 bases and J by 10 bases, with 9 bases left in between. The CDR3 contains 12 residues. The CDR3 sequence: CASSEAGLGAFF. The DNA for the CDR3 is TGTGCCAGCAGTGAAGCGGGCTTGGGAGCTTTCTTT.

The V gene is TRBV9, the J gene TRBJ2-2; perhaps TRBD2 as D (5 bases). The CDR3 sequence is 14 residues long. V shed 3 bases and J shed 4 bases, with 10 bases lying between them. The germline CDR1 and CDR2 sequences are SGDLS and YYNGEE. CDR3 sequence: CASSALGSTGELFF. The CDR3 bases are TGTGCCAGCAGCGCTCTAGGGAGCACCGGGGAGCTGTTTTTT.

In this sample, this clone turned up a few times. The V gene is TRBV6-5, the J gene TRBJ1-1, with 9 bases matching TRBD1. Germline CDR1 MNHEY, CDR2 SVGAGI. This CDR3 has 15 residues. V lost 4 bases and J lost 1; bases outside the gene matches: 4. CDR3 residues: CASSSWGQGNTEAFF. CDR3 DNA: TGTGCCAGCAGTTCCTGGGGACAGGGGAACACTGAAGCTTTCTTT.

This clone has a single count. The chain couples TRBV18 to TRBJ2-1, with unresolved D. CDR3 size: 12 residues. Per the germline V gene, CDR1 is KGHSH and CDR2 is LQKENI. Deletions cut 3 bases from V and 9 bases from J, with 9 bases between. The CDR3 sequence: CASSPTGTEQFF. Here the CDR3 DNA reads TGTGCCAGCTCACCGACTGGCACTGAGCAGTTCTTC.

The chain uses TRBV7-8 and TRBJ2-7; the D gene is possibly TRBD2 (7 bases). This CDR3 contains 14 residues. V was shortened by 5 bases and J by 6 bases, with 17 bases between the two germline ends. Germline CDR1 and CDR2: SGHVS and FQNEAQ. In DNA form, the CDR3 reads TGTGCCAGCAGCCCGAGAGGGGGGGGAAGCGAGCAGTACTTC. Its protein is CASSPRGGGSEQYF. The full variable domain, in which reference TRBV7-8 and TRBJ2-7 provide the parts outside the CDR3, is GAGVSQSPRYKVAKRGQDVALRCDPISGHVSLFWYQQALGQGPEFLTYFQNEAQLDKSGLPSDRFFAERPEGSVSTLKIQRTQQEDSAVYLCASSPRGGGSEQYFGPGTRLTVT.

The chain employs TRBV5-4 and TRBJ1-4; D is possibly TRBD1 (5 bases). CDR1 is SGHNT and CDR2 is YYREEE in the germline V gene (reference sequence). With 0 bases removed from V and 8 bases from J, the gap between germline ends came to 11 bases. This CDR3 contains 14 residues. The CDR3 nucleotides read TGTGCCAGCAGCTTGGACAGGCTCGAGGAAAAACTGTTTTTT. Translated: CASSLDRLEEKLFF.

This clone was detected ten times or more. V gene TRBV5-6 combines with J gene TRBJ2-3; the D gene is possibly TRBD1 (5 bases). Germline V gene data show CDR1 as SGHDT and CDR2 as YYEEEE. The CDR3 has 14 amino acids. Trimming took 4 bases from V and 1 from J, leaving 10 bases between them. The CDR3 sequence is CASSAPRGTDTQYF. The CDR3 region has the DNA TGTGCCAGCAGCGCGCCCAGGGGCACAGATACGCAGTATTTT.

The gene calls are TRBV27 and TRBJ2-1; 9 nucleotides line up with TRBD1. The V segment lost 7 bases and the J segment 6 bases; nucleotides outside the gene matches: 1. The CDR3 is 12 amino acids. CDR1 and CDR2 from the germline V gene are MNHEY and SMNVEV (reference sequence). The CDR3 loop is CASKDRGNEQFF. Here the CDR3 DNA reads TGTGCCAGCAAGGACAGGGGCAATGAGCAGTTCTTC.

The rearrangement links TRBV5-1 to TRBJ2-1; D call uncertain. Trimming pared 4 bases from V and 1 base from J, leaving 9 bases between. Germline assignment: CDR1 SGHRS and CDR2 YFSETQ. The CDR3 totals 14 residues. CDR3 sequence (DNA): TGCGCCAGCAGCCCGAGGAGATCCTACAATGAGCAGTTCTTC. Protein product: CASSPRRSYNEQFF.

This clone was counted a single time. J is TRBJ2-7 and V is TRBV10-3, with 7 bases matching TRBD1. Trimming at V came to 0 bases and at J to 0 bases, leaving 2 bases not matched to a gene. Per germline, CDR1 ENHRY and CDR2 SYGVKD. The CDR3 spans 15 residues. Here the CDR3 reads CAISESRDSSYEQYF. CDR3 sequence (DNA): TGTGCCATCAGTGAGTCGAGGGACAGCTCCTACGAGCAGTACTTC.

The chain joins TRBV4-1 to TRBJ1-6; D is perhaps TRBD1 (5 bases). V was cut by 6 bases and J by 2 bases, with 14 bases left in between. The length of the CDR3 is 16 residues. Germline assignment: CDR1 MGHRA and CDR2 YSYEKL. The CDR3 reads CASSTTEGTYNSPLHF. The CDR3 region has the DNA TGCGCCAGCAGTACGACAGAAGGGACCTATAATTCACCCCTCCACTTT.

In nucleotides, the CDR3 is TGTGCCAGCAGTTATAAGAGCGGGAGGGCCCCCGGGGAGCTGTTTTTT. This sequence encodes CASSYKSGRAPGELFF. The V and J genes are TRBV6-5 and TRBJ2-2; TRBD2 aligns across 10 bases. Trimming at V came to 3 bases and at J to 6 bases, leaving 7 bases not matched to a gene. The V gene's germline CDR1 is MNHEY and CDR2 SVGAGI. The CDR3 has 16 residues.

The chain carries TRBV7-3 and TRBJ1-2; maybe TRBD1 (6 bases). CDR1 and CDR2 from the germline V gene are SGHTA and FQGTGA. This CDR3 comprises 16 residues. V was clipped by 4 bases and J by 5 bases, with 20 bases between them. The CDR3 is CASSSIPQGRGYGYTF. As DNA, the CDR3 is TGTGCCAGCAGCTCAATCCCTCAGGGGAGGGGTTATGGCTACACCTTC.

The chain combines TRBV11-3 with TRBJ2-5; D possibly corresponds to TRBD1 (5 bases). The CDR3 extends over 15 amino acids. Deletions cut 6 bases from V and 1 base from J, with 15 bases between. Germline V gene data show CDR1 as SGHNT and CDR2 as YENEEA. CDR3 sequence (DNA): TGTGCCAGCAGTAGTGGTGGGGCGCCCCAAGAGACCCAGTACTTC. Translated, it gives CASSSGGAPQETQYF.

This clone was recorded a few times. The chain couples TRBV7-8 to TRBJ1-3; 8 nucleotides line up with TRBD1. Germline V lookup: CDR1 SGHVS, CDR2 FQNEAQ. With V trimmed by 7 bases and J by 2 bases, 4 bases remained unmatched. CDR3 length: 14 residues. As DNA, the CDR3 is TGTGCCAGCACCCAGGGGGCGACTGGAAACACCATATATTTT. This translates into CASTQGATGNTIYF. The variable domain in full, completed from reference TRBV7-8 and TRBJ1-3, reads GAGVSQSPRYKVAKRGQDVALRCDPISGHVSLFWYQQALGQGPEFLTYFQNEAQLDKSGLPSDRFFAERPEGSVSTLKIQRTQQEDSAVYLCASTQGATGNTIYFGEGSWLTVV.

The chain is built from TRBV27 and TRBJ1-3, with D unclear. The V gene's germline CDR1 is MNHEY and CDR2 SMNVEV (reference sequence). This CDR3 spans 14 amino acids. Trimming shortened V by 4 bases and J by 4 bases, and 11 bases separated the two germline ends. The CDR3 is CASSYSQAGNTIYF. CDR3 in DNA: TGTGCCAGCAGTTACAGCCAGGCAGGAAACACCATATATTTT.

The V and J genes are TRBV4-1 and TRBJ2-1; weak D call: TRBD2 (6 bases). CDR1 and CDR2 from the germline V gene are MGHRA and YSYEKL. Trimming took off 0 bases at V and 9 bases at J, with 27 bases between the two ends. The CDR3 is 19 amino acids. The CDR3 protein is CASSQENMAGSSPKIEQFF. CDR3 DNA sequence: TGCGCCAGCAGCCAAGAAAATATGGCGGGGTCTAGCCCTAAAATTGAGCAGTTCTTC.

The CDR3 region is CASSFLASPTDGNQPQHF. The CDR3 region has the DNA TGCGCCAGCAGCTTTTTAGCCAGTCCAACCGATGGCAATCAGCCCCAGCATTTT. The chain couples TRBV5-1 to TRBJ1-5; D is unclear. V was trimmed by 2 bases and J by 2 bases, leaving 20 bases between them. Looked up from germline, CDR1 is SGHRS and CDR2 is YFSETQ. The CDR3 is 18 residues long.

CDR3 coding DNA: TGTGCCAGCAGTGAAGGGCGGGGGCTGAACACTGAAGCTTTCTTT. Amino acids: CASSEGRGLNTEAFF. The rearrangement uses TRBV6-1 and TRBJ1-1; tentatively, D is TRBD1 (6 bases). Looked up from germline, CDR1 is MNHNS and CDR2 is SASEGT. The CDR3 consists of 15 residues. V lost 1 base and J lost 0, with 9 bases in between.

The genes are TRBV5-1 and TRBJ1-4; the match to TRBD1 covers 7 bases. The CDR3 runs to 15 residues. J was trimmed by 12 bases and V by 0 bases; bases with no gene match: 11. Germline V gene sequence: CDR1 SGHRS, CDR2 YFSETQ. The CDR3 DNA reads TGCGCCAGCAGCTTGGCAGGGGGTAAACCAATGGAACTGTTTTTT. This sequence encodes CASSLAGGKPMELFF.

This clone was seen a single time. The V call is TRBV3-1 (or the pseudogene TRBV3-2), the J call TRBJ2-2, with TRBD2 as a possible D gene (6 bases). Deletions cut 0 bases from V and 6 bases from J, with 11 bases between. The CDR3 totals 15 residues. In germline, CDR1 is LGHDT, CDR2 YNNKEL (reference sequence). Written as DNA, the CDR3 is TGTGCCAGCAGCCAAGAATGGGGGGACCCCGGGGAGCTGTTTTTT. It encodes CASSQEWGDPGELFF.

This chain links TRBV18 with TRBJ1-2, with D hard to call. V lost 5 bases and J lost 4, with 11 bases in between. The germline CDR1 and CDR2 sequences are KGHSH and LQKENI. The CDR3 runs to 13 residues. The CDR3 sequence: CASSSTERYGYTF. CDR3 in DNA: TGTGCCAGCTCATCGACTGAACGCTATGGCTACACCTTC.

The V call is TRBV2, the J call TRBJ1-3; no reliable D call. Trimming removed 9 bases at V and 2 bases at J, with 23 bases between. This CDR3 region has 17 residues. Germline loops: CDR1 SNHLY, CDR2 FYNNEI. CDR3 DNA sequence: TGTGCCAGTAGCGAGAGTTCGACCGGAACCCCTGGAAACACCATATATTTT. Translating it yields CASSESSTGTPGNTIYF. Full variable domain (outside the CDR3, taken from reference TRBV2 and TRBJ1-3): EPEVTQTPSHQVTQMGQEVILRCVPISNHLYFYWYRQILGQKVEFLVSFYNNEISEKSEIFDDQFSVERPDGSNFTLKIRSTKLEDSAMYFCASSESSTGTPGNTIYFGEGSWLTVV.